The rows below give T cell receptor beta chains drawn from one sample of a study of T cells in localized non-small cell lung cancer. TCRdb's copy holds only in-frame clones and misses some; the assay was immunoSEQ multiplex PCR. The repertoire holds roughly 67,000 clones, with 84% as singletons. Source: peripheral blood, taken before any cancer treatment. The source is a female donor over 55 with stage I lung adenocarcinoma. Both conserved end residues are part of each CDR3. Clone sizes are given selectively: once, few, many, or a class where the clone is expanded.

j_call clone_size v_call cdr3_aa
TRBJ2-2 - TRBV19 CASSLIGGIIGELFF
TRBJ2-2 few TRBV2 CAAIGWGGAGELFF
TRBJ1-3 - TRBV4-2 CASSQEQGVSGNTIYF
TRBJ2-7 once TRBV9 CASSVDHKAGQYF
TRBJ2-5 - TRBV11-1 CASSLGGLAGFQETQYF
TRBJ2-5 once TRBV4-1 CASSQVGTGGRETQYF
TRBJ1-3 - TRBV2 CASRLPTGGSGNTIYF
TRBJ1-2 - TRBV6-1 CASRVGTNYGYTF
TRBJ2-5 - TRBV4-1 CASSQDGPRAQETQYF
TRBJ2-5 - TRBV11-3 CASSLGGIQETQYF
TRBJ1-2 few TRBV15 CATSRDSGELRGYTF
TRBJ2-7 - TRBV21-1 CASSKGSGTAYEQYF
TRBJ2-7 - TRBV9 CASSSGTAREQYF
TRBJ1-3 once TRBV9 CASSVGTGRGNTIYF